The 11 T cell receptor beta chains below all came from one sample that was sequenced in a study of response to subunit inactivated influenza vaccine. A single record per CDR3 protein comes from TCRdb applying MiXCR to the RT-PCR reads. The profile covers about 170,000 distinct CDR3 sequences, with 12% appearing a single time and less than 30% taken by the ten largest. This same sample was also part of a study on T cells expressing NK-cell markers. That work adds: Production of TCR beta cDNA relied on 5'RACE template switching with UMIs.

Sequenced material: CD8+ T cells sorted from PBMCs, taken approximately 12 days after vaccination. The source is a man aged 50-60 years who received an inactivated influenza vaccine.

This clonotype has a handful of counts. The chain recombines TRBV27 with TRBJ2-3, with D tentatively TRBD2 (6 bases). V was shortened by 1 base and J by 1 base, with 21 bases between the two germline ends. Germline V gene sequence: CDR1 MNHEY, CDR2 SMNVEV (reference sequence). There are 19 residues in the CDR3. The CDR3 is CASSLYLRRLGEGTDTQYF. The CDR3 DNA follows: TGTGCCAGCAGTTTATACCTCCGTAGACTAGGAGAGGGCACAGATACGCAGTATTTT.

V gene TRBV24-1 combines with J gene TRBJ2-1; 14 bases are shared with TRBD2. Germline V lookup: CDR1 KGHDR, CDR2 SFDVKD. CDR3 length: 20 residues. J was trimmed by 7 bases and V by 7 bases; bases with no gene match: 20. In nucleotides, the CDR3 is TGTGCCACCAGCGGGACCGGGACTAGCGGGAGCCCGGTCCAGGGGAATGAGCAGTTCTTC. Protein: CATSGTGTSGSPVQGNEQFF.

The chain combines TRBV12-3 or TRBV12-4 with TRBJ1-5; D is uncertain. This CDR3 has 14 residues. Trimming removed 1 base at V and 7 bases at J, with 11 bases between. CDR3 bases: TGTGCCAGCAGTTTAGGTTCGGGGAGACAGCCCCAGCATTTT. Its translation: CASSLGSGRQPQHF.

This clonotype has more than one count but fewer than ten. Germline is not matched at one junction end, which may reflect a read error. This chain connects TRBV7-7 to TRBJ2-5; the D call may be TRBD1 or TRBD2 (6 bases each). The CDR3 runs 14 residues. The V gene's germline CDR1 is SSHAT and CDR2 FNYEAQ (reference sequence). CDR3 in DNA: TGTGCTAGCAGTCGGGGGCCAGGGGAAGAGACCCAGTACTTC. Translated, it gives CASSRGPGEETQYF.

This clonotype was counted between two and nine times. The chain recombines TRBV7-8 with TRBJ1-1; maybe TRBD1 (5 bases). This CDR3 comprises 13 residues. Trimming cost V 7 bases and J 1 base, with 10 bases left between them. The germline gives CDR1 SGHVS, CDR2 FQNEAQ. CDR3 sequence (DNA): TGTGCCAGCACCGGGACCCCGAACACTGAAGCTTTCTTT. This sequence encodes CASTGTPNTEAFF.

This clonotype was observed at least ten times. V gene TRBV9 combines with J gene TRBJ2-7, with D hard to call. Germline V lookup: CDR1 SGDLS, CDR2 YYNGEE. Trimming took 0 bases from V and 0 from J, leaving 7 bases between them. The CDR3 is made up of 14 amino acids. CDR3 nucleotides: TGTGCCAGCAGCGTAGCTCTGAGCTCCTACGAGCAGTACTTC. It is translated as CASSVALSSYEQYF.

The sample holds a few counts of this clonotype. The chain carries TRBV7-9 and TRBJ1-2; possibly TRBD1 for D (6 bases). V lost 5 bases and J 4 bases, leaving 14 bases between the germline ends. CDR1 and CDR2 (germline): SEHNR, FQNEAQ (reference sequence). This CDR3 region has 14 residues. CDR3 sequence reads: CASSLDTGFYGYTF. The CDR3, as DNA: TGTGCCAGCAGCCTCGACACAGGGTTCTATGGCTACACCTTC.

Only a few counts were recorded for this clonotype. The CDR3 reads CASSGTSGNNEQFF. CDR3 coding DNA: TGTGCCAGCAGTGGGACTAGCGGGAACAATGAGCAGTTCTTC. J is TRBJ2-1 and V is TRBV2; 12 bases are shared with TRBD2. The CDR3 length is 14 residues. Germline V CDR1 and CDR2: SNHLY, FYNNEI. V trimming: 4 bases; J trimming: 5 bases; junction bases outside the gene matches: 0. The variable domain in full, completed from reference TRBV2 and TRBJ2-1, reads EPEVTQTPSHQVTQMGQEVILRCVPISNHLYFYWYRQILGQKVEFLVSFYNNEISEKSEIFDDQFSVERPDGSNFTLKIRSTKLEDSAMYFCASSGTSGNNEQFFGPGTRLTVL.

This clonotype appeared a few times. CDR3 residues: CASSYSGRIYEQYF. Written as DNA, the CDR3 is TGTGCCAGCAGTTATAGCGGGAGAATTTACGAGCAGTACTTC. V gene TRBV28 combines with J gene TRBJ2-7; 9 bases line up with TRBD2. J lost 4 bases, V lost 4 bases, and 5 bases had no gene match. The CDR3 totals 14 residues. Germline-derived CDR1 and CDR2 are MDHEN and SYDVKM.

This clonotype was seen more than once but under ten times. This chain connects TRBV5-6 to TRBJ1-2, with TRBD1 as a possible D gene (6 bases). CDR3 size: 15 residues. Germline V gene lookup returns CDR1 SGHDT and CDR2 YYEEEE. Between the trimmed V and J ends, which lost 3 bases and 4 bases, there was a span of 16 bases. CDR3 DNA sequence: TGTGCCAGCAGCTCTATGACAGGAATGATCTATGGCTACACCTTC. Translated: CASSSMTGMIYGYTF.

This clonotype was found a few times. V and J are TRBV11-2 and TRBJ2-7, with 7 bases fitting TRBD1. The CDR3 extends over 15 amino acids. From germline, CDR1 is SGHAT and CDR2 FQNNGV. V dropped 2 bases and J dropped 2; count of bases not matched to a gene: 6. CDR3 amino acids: CASSLRDRNPYEQYF. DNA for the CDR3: TGTGCCAGCAGCTTACGGGACAGAAATCCCTACGAGCAGTACTTC.